This T cell receptor beta chain emerged from a study of human T cells and chemical hapten exposure (dated by TCRdb to the early 2020s). About the investigation overall: For sensitization, 2% DPC in acetone was applied to a 2 cm by 2 cm area of upper inner arm skin. Blood for TCR sequencing was provided by twenty-nine alopecia patients at one to four time points (pre-sensitization, 2, 6 and 24 weeks). Patch testing was performed on the upper back with Finn chambers containing 0.01% DPC, and the patch tests were scored after 6 days according to International Contact Dermatitis Research Group standards. The study tracked peripheral blood TCR repertoire changes in vivo during primary and secondary sensitization to the hapten diphenylcyclopropenone (DPC) in alopecia patients. Throughout the study period of roughly 24 weeks, patients also received therapeutic DPC doses to the scalp every week. Libraries were pooled for sequencing, and per-sample TCR yields varied mainly because of small differences in library volumes within the pool. Blood samples were taken from patients before sensitization (week 0) and at 2, 6 and about 24 weeks after DPC sensitization. Most of the patients in the cohort were female, and the cohort covered alopecia areata with under or over 50% scalp involvement, alopecia totalis and alopecia universalis.

Libraries were built with RACE. Sequencing was carried out with a NextSeq 500. During library preparation, unique molecular identifiers were attached to individual cDNA molecules so that TCRs could be counted in a quantitative, reproducible way. Each blood RNA sample was used to sequence both TCR alpha and TCR beta chains. The paper's processing steps were these. A median of approximately 96,000 TCRs per sample was observed, with a range of about 23,224 to 750,000. The Decombinator software suite was used to annotate the V, J and CDR3 of the TCR reads. For PS versus PT1 abundance plots, all samples were subsampled to the same number of TCRs (28,000). TCRs were defined as expanded if absent before sensitization and observed at least eight times at the 2-week time point. TCRdb reanalyzed the raw reads on its own, using fastp at Q25 for trimming and MiXCR for clone calling, and kept in-frame beta chains. For every CDR3 protein sequence, its rows merge into one entry that carries the most common genes and DNA. Clone size and V and J calls follow TCRdb, not the original study. The sample includes roughly 380,000 distinct CDR3 sequences, with 6% to 7% observed a single time. The leading ten clones occupy approximately 5.4% of the sample.

Explained via the paper, the time point label denotes: patch test 2, 6 weeks after DPC sensitization. This specimen's treatment or condition label, per the study, means: therapeutic diphenylcyclopropenone sensitization with weekly scalp DPC. At each patch-test visit, blood was drawn before the patch test was applied. Patients were eligible if aged 18 to 70, diagnosed with alopecia and judged suitable for DPC therapy, and pregnant patients were excluded. Unfractionated whole blood was collected in Tempus Blood RNA tubes, and total RNA was extracted from that blood. In this sample, this clonotype turned up many times. Its antigen is currently not known. Within one base of it there is no much larger clone, and no base qualities were kept. Measured from the cysteine to the phenylalanine, the CDR3 is 13 residues long. Only the CDR3 part of the read is kept: 39 bases, read in frame from the first base. CDR1 SGHRS and CDR2 YFSETQ were looked up in the germline V gene. The junction shows trimming of 4 bases on V and 4 bases on J, plus 11 bases between the germline ends.

Points the paper makes about the study in general: Significantly more large CDR3 similarity clusters were formed by expanded TCRs than by pre-sensitization or healthy control sets, consistent with antigen-driven responses. The number of TCRs above 1 in 1000 frequency did not change with DPC sensitization; there was no evidence of global repertoire structure alterations. The number of PT1 expanded TCRs positively correlated with patch test score, significant at thresholds 8, 16 and 32 but not 4. Repeated subsampling changed both the strength of the expansion versus patch-test correlation and the threshold at which that correlation became significant. All patients had alopecia, a presumed autoimmune disease, so their immune response might differ from that of healthy individuals.

The source material was whole blood, sampled in connection with sensitization to the hapten diphenylcyclopropenone (DPC). The clonotype originates from a woman between 18 and 29 years old with alopecia areata. Some clones in this sample may be carry-over from other donors' samples. The sequence links TRBV5-1 to TRBJ1-1, with TRBD1 perhaps the D gene, on 6 matching bases. The DNA reads TGCGCCAGCAGCGGCGACAGGTTCACTGAAGCTTTCTTT. This codes for CASSGDRFTEAFF. The full variable domain, completed from the reference TRBV5-1 and TRBJ1-1 proteins outside the CDR3, reads KAGVTQTPRYLIKTRGQQVTLSCSPISGHRSVSWYQQTPGQGLQFLFEYFSETQRNKGNFPGRFSGRQFSNSRSEMNVSTLELGDSALYLCASSGDRFTEAFFGQGTRLTVV.